A selection of T cell receptor beta chains follows, all from one sample in a study of cytomegalovirus exposure and HLA in healthy donors. Assay used: immunoSEQ multiplex PCR; TCRdb lists only in-frame clones, some missing. The sample includes about 180,000 clones, around 80% of them seen just once. The sequenced sample was PBMCs. Source of these receptors: a woman aged 25-40 years in good health and CMV-seronegative. Both conserved end residues are part of each CDR3. A D gene is named only where the DNA matches it firmly. The size entry is marked missing in some rows and otherwise reads once, few, many or a size class.

abundance	d_gene	v_gene	j_gene	CDR3aa	CDR3nt
-	-	TRBV2	TRBJ2-1	CASSESPSNTYNEQFF	TGTGCCAGCAGTGAAAGCCCTAGCAATACGTACAATGAGCAGTTCTTC
-	-	TRBV4-3	TRBJ1-1	CASSQEGGGVDYLNTEAFF	TGCGCCAGCAGCCAAGAAGGAGGAGGGGTGGATTATTTGAACACTGAAGCTTTCTTT
-	-	TRBV19	TRBJ2-3	CASSIPRGDTQYF	TGTGCCAGTAGTATCCCTAGGGGAGATACGCAGTATTTT
-	-	TRBV7-6	TRBJ1-1	CASSLAGPLLRTEAFF	TGTGCCAGCAGCTTAGCGGGCCCACTTTTGAGAACTGAAGCTTTCTTT
-	-	TRBV5-6	TRBJ1-6	CASTRQRYNSPLHF	TGTGCCAGCACCAGACAGCGTTATAATTCACCCCTCCACTTT
-	TRBD2	TRBV7-6	TRBJ2-5	CASSLDSGGETQYF	TGTGCCAGCAGCTTAGATAGCGGGGGGGAGACCCAGTACTTC
-	TRBD1	TRBV7-9	TRBJ1-1	CASRRGQGDTEAFF	TGTGCCAGCAGACGGGGACAGGGGGACACTGAAGCTTTCTTT
-	TRBD1	TRBV4-1	TRBJ2-1	CASSQGGQGAGNEQFF	TGCGCCAGCAGCCAAGGTGGACAGGGGGCCGGGAATGAGCAGTTCTTC
-	TRBD2	TRBV14	TRBJ2-1	CASSHAGLAGASYNEQFF	TGTGCCAGCAGCCACGCCGGACTAGCGGGGGCTTCCTACAATGAGCAGTTCTTC
few	TRBD1	TRBV9	TRBJ1-2	CASSVTSGTGGYGYTF	TGTGCCAGCAGCGTAACATCCGGGACAGGGGGCTATGGCTACACCTTC
-	-	TRBV30	TRBJ1-2	CAWSAAGDGYTF	TGTGCCTGGAGCGCTGCAGGGGATGGCTACACCTTC
few	-	TRBV7-9	TRBJ1-1	CASSLGPSEAFF	TGTGCCAGCAGCTTAGGGCCGTCTGAAGCTTTCTTT
-	-	TRBV5-1	TRBJ1-1	CASSLVSGESHAEAFF	TGCGCCAGCAGCTTGGTCTCGGGGGAATCGCACGCTGAAGCTTTCTTT
-	TRBD1	TRBV13	TRBJ1-3	CASSLPGTGGNTIYF	TGTGCCAGCAGCTTACCTGGGACAGGAGGAAACACCATATATTTT
-	-	TRBV7-3	TRBJ1-2	CASSPQGGGYGYTF	TGTGCCAGCAGCCCACAGGGAGGGGGCTATGGCTACACCTTC
few	-	TRBV2	TRBJ2-1	CASSPRILIASANEQFF	TGTGCCAGCAGCCCTAGAATTTTAATTGCGTCGGCCAATGAGCAGTTCTTC
-	TRBD2	TRBV29-1	TRBJ2-1	CSVEDPLAGEYNEQFF	TGCAGCGTTGAAGACCCGTTAGCGGGCGAGTACAATGAGCAGTTCTTC
-	-	TRBV9	TRBJ2-1	CASSVTNREPYNEQFF	TGTGCCAGCAGCGTAACCAACAGGGAGCCCTACAATGAGCAGTTCTTC
-	TRBD1	TRBV7-9	TRBJ1-4	CASSLFSGQYNEKLFF	TGTGCCAGCAGCTTATTTTCGGGACAGTATAATGAAAAACTGTTTTTT
-	-	TRBV2	TRBJ2-3	CASSEERAGTDTQYF	TGTGCCAGCAGTGAAGAAAGGGCAGGGACAGATACGCAGTATTTT
-	-	TRBV5-4	TRBJ2-1	CASSLDLSSYNEQFF	TGTGCCAGCAGCTTGGACCTTAGCTCCTACAATGAGCAGTTCTTC
once	-	TRBV14	TRBJ1-6	CASSQLGRYSPLHF	TGTGCCAGCAGCCAACTCGGGAGGTATTCACCCCTCCACTTT
-	TRBD2	TRBV19	TRBJ2-7	CASSWRGVSYEQYF	TGTGCCAGTAGTTGGCGGGGGGTCTCCTACGAGCAGTACTTC
-	TRBD1	TRBV7-2	TRBJ1-2	CASSLEQGDYGYTF	TGTGCCAGCAGCTTAGAACAGGGGGACTATGGCTACACCTTC
once	-	TRBV7-3	TRBJ2-5	CASSALVEETQYF	TGTGCCAGCAGCGCCCTAGTCGAAGAGACCCAGTACTTC
-	-	TRBV15	TRBJ2-3	CATSPRSSTDTQYF	TGTGCCACCAGCCCCCGTTCTAGCACAGATACGCAGTATTTT
-	-	TRBV9	TRBJ2-7	CASSVAGASYEQYF	TGTGCCAGCAGCGTGGCAGGGGCCTCCTACGAGCAGTACTTC
-	-	TRBV7-2	TRBJ1-1	CASTQMSKPTEAFF	TGTGCCAGCACCCAGATGTCAAAACCCACTGAAGCTTTCTTT
once	-	TRBV11-2	TRBJ1-3	CASSFGRGSGNTIYF	TGTGCCAGCAGCTTCGGGAGGGGGTCTGGAAACACCATATATTTT
-	-	TRBV27	TRBJ1-1	CASRTPGSDTEAFF	TGTGCCAGCAGAACACCAGGGTCGGACACTGAAGCTTTCTTT
few	-	TRBV18	TRBJ2-2	CASSPMQAKAELFF	TGTGCCAGCTCACCAATGCAGGCGAAGGCGGAGCTGTTTTTT
once	TRBD1	TRBV18	TRBJ2-7	CASSIGQGYEQYF	TGTGCCAGCTCAATTGGACAGGGCTACGAGCAGTACTTC
-	TRBD2	TRBV7-6	TRBJ2-3	CASSLSSGWADTQYF	TGTGCCAGCAGCTTATCTAGCGGTTGGGCAGATACGCAGTATTTT
-	TRBD1	TRBV29-1	TRBJ1-1	CSVHGQGWNTEAFF	TGCAGCGTCCATGGACAGGGCTGGAACACTGAAGCTTTCTTT
few	-	TRBV4-2	TRBJ2-6	CASSRVVGQERTSGANVLTF	TGTGCCAGCAGCCGCGTAGTGGGGCAGGAAAGGACCTCTGGGGCCAACGTCCTGACTTTC
-	TRBD1	TRBV25-1	TRBJ2-3	CASSRLWTGTGGTDTQYF	TGTGCCAGCAGTCGGTTGTGGACCGGGACAGGGGGCACAGATACGCAGTATTTT
-	-	TRBV7-3	TRBJ1-2	CASSRGGQVDGYTF	TGTGCCAGCAGCCGGGGGGGTCAGGTAGATGGCTACACCTTC
-	-	TRBV30	TRBJ1-2	CAWSEPDSFNYGYTF	TGTGCCTGGAGTGAACCCGACAGTTTTAACTATGGCTACACCTTC
-	-	TRBV5-4	TRBJ1-2	CASSLEAGTSNYGYTF	TGTGCCAGCAGCTTGGAGGCAGGAACTTCTAACTATGGCTACACCTTC
-	-	TRBV6-1	TRBJ1-6	CASSEQGNNSPLHF	TGTGCCAGCAGTGAACAGGGGAATAATTCACCCCTCCACTTT
-	TRBD1	TRBV9	TRBJ1-3	CASSKGQIFSGNTIYF	TGTGCCAGCAGCAAGGGACAGATATTCTCTGGAAACACCATATATTTT
-	TRBD1	TRBV5-1	TRBJ2-5	CASSRDRASQETQYF	TGCGCCAGCAGCAGGGACAGGGCTTCCCAAGAGACCCAGTACTTC
few	TRBD1	TRBV6-5	TRBJ2-1	CASSTGTGHNEQFF	TGTGCCAGCAGCACCGGGACAGGGCACAATGAGCAGTTCTTC
once	TRBD2	TRBV6-1	TRBJ2-3	CASRTRGGTDTQYF	TGTGCCAGCAGAACACGGGGGGGGACAGATACGCAGTATTTT
-	TRBD2	TRBV29-1	TRBJ2-3	CSVGLEADTQYF	TGCAGCGTCGGACTAGAAGCAGATACGCAGTATTTT
-	TRBD1	TRBV2	TRBJ1-3	CASRDRGGSGNTIYF	TGTGCCAGCAGAGACAGGGGGGGCTCTGGAAACACCATATATTTT
-	TRBD1	TRBV25-1	TRBJ2-2	CASSEVQGAPGELFF	TGTGCCAGCAGTGAAGTACAGGGGGCGCCAGGGGAGCTGTTTTTT
-	-	TRBV5-4	TRBJ1-2	CASSLDRDYGYTF	TGTGCCAGCAGCTTGGACAGGGACTATGGCTACACCTTC
-	-	TRBV7-8	TRBJ2-7	CASSSRGYEQYF	TGTGCCAGCAGTTCTAGGGGCTACGAGCAGTACTTC
many	TRBD2	TRBV6-4	TRBJ2-7	CASSERLAGYSEQYF	TGTGCCAGCAGTGAAAGGCTAGCGGGCTACTCCGAGCAGTACTTC
-	-	TRBV28	TRBJ1-5	CASSSGDSNQPQHF	TGTGCCAGCAGTTCGGGGGATAGCAATCAGCCCCAGCATTTT
-	TRBD2	TRBV7-3	TRBJ2-5	CASSPGQGLAGGLGETQYF	TGTGCCAGCAGCCCCGGGCAGGGACTAGCGGGGGGACTCGGAGAGACCCAGTACTTC
-	TRBD1	TRBV2	TRBJ1-2	CASRTGSENGYTF	TGTGCCAGCCGGACAGGGTCGGAAAATGGCTACACCTTC